This T cell receptor (beta chain) came from a study of cytomegalovirus exposure and HLA in healthy donors. Whole-study results and caveats: Most sequenced TCRs were rare (though some public TCRs occurred in many donors).

Worth noting for this clone: Its antigen is as yet unknown.

Here immunoSEQ multiplex PCR was the method, and the copy in TCRdb shows in-frame clones only, minus some. The table has about 220,000 clones, approximately 88% seen once. The germline CDR1 and CDR2 sequences are MNHNS and SASEGT. Trimming pared 4 bases from V and 7 bases from J, leaving 12 bases between. The CDR3 runs 13 residues. The receptor was isolated from a woman between 25 and 40 years old in good health and CMV-seropositive. V usage is TRBV6-1 and J usage is TRBJ2-3; D is ambiguous. The sequencing sample was made of PBMCs. CDR3 coding DNA: TGTGCCAGCAGTGCCGGCCCGTTGCATACGCAGTATTTT. Encoded protein: CASSAGPLHTQYF.